This is a list of T cell receptor beta chains from one sample in a study of CXCR3-negative and CXCR3-positive naive CD8 T cells. Each CDR3 protein gets one entry in TCRdb, which reprocessed the 5' RACE reads and gives no DNA. The sample data list about 39,000 distinct CDR3 sequences. Sequences were obtained from naive CXCR3- CD8+ T cells from blood. These receptors originate from a human donor in good health. Some clones in this sample may be carry-over from other donors' samples. Both conserved end residues are part of each CDR3. Clone size is given for some rows only: seen once, a few or many times, or a class if the clone is expanded.

CDR3aa,j_gene,v_gene,abundance
CASSQESLTYEQYF,TRBJ2-7,TRBV4-2,.
CSIRDSQYEQYF,TRBJ2-7,TRBV29-1,.
CATSREGATTSVEDTQYF,TRBJ2-3,TRBV15,.
CASSSVTVGTEAFF,TRBJ1-1,TRBV28,.
CATLGAGELFF,TRBJ2-2,TRBV27,.
CASSEGPQTSYEQYF,TRBJ2-7,TRBV2,.
CSARDGGGTYLYEQYF,TRBJ2-7,TRBV20-1,.
CASSPITSGGETQYF,TRBJ2-5,TRBV5-1,.
CASNLGWGSGEQYF,TRBJ2-7,TRBV5-1,.
CSSSGAGTDTQYF,TRBJ2-3,TRBV29-1,.
CASSKGTGQDEQYF,TRBJ2-7,TRBV21-1,.
CASRPYFESGTEAFF,TRBJ1-1,TRBV12-3/TRBV12-4,.
CASSSASGGSTDTQYF,TRBJ2-3,TRBV28,.
CASSLSGPHTEAFF,TRBJ1-1,TRBV27,.
CASSPGQVFTDTQYF,TRBJ2-3,TRBV7-6,.
CASSLIGQGAYEQYF,TRBJ2-7,TRBV27,.
CASSQGLSWGYGYTF,TRBJ1-2,TRBV14,.
CASSLFDTTYEQYF,TRBJ2-7,TRBV7-9,.
CASSADFSSYNEQFF,TRBJ2-1,TRBV7-3,.
CASSSDPGTLWETQYF,TRBJ2-5,TRBV7-9,.
CASSPRDSGRTDEQFF,TRBJ2-1,TRBV13,.
CSAHTGDRVGPQHF,TRBJ1-5,TRBV20-1,.
CASSQAGGPYEQYF,TRBJ2-7,TRBV9,.
CSVSLGQYTDTQYF,TRBJ2-3,TRBV29-1,.
CSVVHREETQYF,TRBJ2-5,TRBV29-1,.
CASSPGQFYEQYF,TRBJ2-7,TRBV18,.
CASSQVGTTNDHEQFF,TRBJ2-1,TRBV14,.
CASSQVRRQGPTNEKLFF,TRBJ1-4,TRBV4-3,.
CASRFGTSVIF,TRBJ2-1,TRBV6-2/TRBV6-3,.
CSARDPGVATEAFF,TRBJ1-1,TRBV20-1,.
CATPTGGAYNEQFF,TRBJ2-1,TRBV15,medium-sized
CASTRPSGANVLTF,TRBJ2-6,TRBV7-8,.
CASSSGTGGPANTIYF,TRBJ1-3,TRBV6-5,.
CASSQDGGSGDVTDTQYF,TRBJ2-3,TRBV3-1,.
CASSLQESYEQYF,TRBJ2-7,TRBV5-1,.
CASSQGPLLYNEQFF,TRBJ2-1,TRBV14,.
CASSYVRTGDDEQFF,TRBJ2-1,TRBV6-5,.
CASSPKPAGQVKQYF,TRBJ2-7,TRBV13,.
CSVEWGMNTEAFF,TRBJ1-1,TRBV29-1,medium-sized
CASSWGDTDTQYF,TRBJ2-3,TRBV28,.
CASRFEYRGARRTEAFF,TRBJ1-1,TRBV6-5,.
CASPPFTGEVDTEAFF,TRBJ1-1,TRBV20-1,.
CASSWTGGYNEQFF,TRBJ2-1,TRBV6-2/TRBV6-3,.
CASSEFGPYPYNEQFF,TRBJ2-1,TRBV25-1,.
CASSELRTSTDTQYF,TRBJ2-3,TRBV2,.
CASSLRTGVSAEAFF,TRBJ1-1,TRBV7-6,.
CASTSVGEPAGHEQFF,TRBJ2-1,TRBV7-9,.
CASSLSPAGGYEQYF,TRBJ2-7,TRBV28,.
CASRPVGGSGYGYTF,TRBJ1-2,TRBV6-1,.
CSSSVVAGSSYNEQFF,TRBJ2-1,TRBV9,.
CASRLAPCPVGRVEAFF,TRBJ1-1,TRBV12-2,.
CASSPGGSYEQYF,TRBJ2-7,TRBV7-2,.
CASSQVSQQNTEAFF,TRBJ1-1,TRBV4-3,medium-sized
CASSWGTVVAKNIQYF,TRBJ2-4,TRBV28,.
CASSYSGTGVYNEQFF,TRBJ2-1,TRBV6-5,.
CASSQEGQAYEQYF,TRBJ2-7,TRBV14,.
CASRTGQLLNEQFF,TRBJ2-1,TRBV7-9,.